This T cell receptor (beta chain) was recorded in a study of blood T cells in healthy people across ages. Study-wide context: About one barcoded beta molecule per two T cells was the capture yield of template switching.

The CDR3 length is 13 residues. Germline CDR1 reads MNHEY; CDR2 reads SVGEGT. V dropped 0 bases and J dropped 9 bases, with 9 bases sitting between them. Next came a second PCR, run for about 6 to 12 cycles, which used a sample-barcoded 5' primer along with a J-beta primer mix. TCRdb used MiXCR to reprocess the 5' RACE reads, holding one entry per CDR3 protein. The sample lists approximately 580,000 distinct CDR3 sequences; around 24% were seen once. Study-wide findings and caveats: Because sorting was not performed, PBMCs prevented conclusive naive versus antigen-experienced comparison.

Of note for this clonotype: What it recognizes is unknown.

These data also featured in a second study, about T cells of mothers and their children. That report adds: In each mother, TCR beta CDR3 reads exceeded 9.5 million; in each child, they numbered around 3 million.

J is TRBJ2-4 and V is TRBV6-2 or TRBV6-3, with D unclear. This clonotype was obtained from a boy aged 5-17 years in good health. The sequenced sample was blood. The CDR3 sequence is CASSYSNPIIQYF. The CDR3 region has the DNA TGTGCCAGCAGTTACTCGAATCCGATCATTCAGTACTTC.